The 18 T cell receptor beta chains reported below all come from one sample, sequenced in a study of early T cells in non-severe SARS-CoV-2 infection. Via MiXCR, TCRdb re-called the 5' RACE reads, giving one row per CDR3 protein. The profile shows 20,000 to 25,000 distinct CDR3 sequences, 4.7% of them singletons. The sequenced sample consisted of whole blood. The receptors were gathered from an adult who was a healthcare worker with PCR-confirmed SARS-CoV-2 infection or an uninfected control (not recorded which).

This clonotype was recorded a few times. The CDR3: CASSMGWGEKLFF. The CDR3 region has the DNA TGTGCCAGTAGTATGGGCTGGGGAGAAAAACTGTTTTTT. The rearrangement joins TRBV19 to TRBJ1-4; D gene unclear. CDR1 is LNHDA and CDR2 is SQIVND in the germline V gene (reference sequence). V lost 3 bases and J 8 bases, leaving 10 bases between the germline ends. The CDR3 has 13 residues.

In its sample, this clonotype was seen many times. The CDR3 coding sequence is TGCGCCAGCAGCGTATGGACAGGGAACTATGGCTACACCTTC. It translates to CASSVWTGNYGYTF. V gene TRBV5-1 combines with J gene TRBJ1-2; TRBD1 aligns across 8 bases. The germline gives CDR1 SGHRS, CDR2 YFSETQ. V shed 4 bases, J shed 2 bases, and the junction held 4 bases outside the gene matches. CDR3 size: 14 residues.

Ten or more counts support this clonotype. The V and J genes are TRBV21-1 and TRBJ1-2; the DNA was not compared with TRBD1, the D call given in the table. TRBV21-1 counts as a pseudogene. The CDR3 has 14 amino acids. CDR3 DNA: TGTGCCAGCAAAAACAAGGGGACACTTTATGGCTACACCTTC. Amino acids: CASKNKGTLYGYTF.

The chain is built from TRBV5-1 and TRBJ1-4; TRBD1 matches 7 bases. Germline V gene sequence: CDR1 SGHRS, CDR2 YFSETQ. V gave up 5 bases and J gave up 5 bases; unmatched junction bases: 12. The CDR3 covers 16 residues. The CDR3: CASRGDPGQPNEKLFF. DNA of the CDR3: TGCGCCAGCAGAGGGGATCCGGGACAGCCAAATGAAAAACTGTTTTTT. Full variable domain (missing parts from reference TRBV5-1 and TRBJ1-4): KAGVTQTPRYLIKTRGQQVTLSCSPISGHRSVSWYQQTPGQGLQFLFEYFSETQRNKGNFPGRFSGRQFSNSRSEMNVSTLELGDSALYLCASRGDPGQPNEKLFFGSGTQLSVL.

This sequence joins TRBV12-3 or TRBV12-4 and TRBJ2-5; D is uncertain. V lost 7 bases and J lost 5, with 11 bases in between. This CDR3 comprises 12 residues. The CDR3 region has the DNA TGTGCCAGCACCCCTAACCGCGAGACCCAGTACTTC. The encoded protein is CASTPNRETQYF.

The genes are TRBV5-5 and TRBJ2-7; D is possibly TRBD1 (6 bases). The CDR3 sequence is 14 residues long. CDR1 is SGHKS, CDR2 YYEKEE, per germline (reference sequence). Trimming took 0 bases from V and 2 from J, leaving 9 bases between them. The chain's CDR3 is CASSLGQGPYEQYF. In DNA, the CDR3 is TGTGCCAGCAGCTTGGGGCAGGGGCCCTACGAGCAGTACTTC. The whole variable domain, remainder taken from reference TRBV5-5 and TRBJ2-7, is DAGVTQSPTHLIKTRGQQVTLRCSPISGHKSVSWYQQVLGQGPQFIFQYYEKEERGRGNFPDRFSARQFPNYSSELNVNALLLGDSALYLCASSLGQGPYEQYFGPGTRLTVT.

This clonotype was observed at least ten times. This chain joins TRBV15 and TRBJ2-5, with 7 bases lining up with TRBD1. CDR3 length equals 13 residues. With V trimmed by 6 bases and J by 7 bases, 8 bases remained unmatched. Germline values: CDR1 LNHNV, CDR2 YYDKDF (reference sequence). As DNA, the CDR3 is TGTGCCACCAGTCCCAGACAGGGTGGGACCCAGTACTTC. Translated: CATSPRQGGTQYF.

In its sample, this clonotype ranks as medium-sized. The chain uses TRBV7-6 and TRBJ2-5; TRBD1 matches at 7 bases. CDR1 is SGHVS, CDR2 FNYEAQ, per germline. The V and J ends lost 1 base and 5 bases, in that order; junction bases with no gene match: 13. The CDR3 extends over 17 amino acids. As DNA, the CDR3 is TGTGCCAGCAGCTTAGGACCCACAGGGGCTGGTTGGGAGACCCAGTACTTC. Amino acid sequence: CASSLGPTGAGWETQYF.

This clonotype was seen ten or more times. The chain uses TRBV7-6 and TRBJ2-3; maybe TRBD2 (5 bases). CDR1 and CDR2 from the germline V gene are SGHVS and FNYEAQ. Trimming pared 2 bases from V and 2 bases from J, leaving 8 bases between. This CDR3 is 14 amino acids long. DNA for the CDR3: TGTGCCAGCAGCTTAACAGACTACACAGATACGCAGTATTTT. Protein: CASSLTDYTDTQYF.

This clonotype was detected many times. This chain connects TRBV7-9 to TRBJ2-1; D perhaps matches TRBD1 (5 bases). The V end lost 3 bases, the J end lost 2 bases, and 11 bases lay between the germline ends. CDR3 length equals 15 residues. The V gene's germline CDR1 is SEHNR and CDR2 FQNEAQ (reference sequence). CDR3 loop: CASSFREGAYNEQFF. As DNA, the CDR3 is TGTGCCAGCAGCTTCAGGGAAGGGGCCTACAATGAGCAGTTCTTC. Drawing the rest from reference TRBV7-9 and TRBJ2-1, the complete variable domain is DTGVSQNPRHKITKRGQNVTFRCDPISEHNRLYWYRQTLGQGPEFLTYFQNEAQLEKSRLLSDRFSAERPKGSFSTLEIQRTEQGDSAMYLCASSFREGAYNEQFFGPGTRLTVL.

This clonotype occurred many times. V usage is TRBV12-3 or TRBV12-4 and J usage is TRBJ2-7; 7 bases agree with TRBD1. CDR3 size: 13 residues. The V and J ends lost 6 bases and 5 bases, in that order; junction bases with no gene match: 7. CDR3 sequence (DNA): TGTGCCAGCAGACCCAGACAGGGCCACGAGCAGTACTTC. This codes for CASRPRQGHEQYF.

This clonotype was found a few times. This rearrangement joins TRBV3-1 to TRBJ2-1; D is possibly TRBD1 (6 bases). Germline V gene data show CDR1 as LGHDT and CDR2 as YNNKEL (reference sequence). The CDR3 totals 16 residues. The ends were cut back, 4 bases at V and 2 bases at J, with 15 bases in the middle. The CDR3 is CASSRRGYYPYNEQFF. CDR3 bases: TGTGCCAGCAGCCGTAGGGGGTATTACCCCTACAATGAGCAGTTCTTC.

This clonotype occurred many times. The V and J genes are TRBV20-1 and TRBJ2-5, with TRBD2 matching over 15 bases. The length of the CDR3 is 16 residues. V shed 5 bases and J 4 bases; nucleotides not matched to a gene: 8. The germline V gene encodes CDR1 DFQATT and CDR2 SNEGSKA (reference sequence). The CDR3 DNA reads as TGCAGTGCTCAAGGACTAGCGGGGGGGATCGGAGAGACCCAGTACTTC. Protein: CSAQGLAGGIGETQYF.

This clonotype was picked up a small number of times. CDR3 DNA sequence: TGTGCCAGCAGTCTCGGGACAGGGTCCACCGGGGAGCTGTTTTTT. It encodes CASSLGTGSTGELFF. The chain recombines TRBV12-3 or TRBV12-4 with TRBJ2-2; 9 bases agree with TRBD1. Trimming cost V 5 bases and J 4 bases; bases outside gene matches: 5. This CDR3 has 15 amino acids.

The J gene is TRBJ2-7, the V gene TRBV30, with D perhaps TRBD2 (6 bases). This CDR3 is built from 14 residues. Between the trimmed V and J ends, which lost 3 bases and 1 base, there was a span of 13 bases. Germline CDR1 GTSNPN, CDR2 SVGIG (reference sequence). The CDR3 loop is CAWRLRGASYEQYF. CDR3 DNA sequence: TGTGCCTGGAGACTACGCGGGGCTTCCTACGAGCAGTACTTC.

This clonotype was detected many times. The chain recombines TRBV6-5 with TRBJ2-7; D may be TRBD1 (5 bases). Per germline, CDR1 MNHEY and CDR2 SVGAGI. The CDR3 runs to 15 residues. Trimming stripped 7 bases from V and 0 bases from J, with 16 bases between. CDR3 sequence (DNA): TGTGCCAGCACCGAAGATCAGGGAAGCTCCTACGAGCAGTACTTC. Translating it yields CASTEDQGSSYEQYF.

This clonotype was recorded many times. The CDR3 DNA reads TGTGCCTGGAGTTCGCAGTCGGGCGGCTACACCTTC. This translates into CAWSSQSGGYTF. The chain joins TRBV30 to TRBJ1-2; D remains ambiguous. The germline V and J ends were trimmed by 2 bases and 8 bases, with 12 bases remaining between them. The CDR3 runs 12 residues. Germline loops: CDR1 GTSNPN, CDR2 SVGIG (reference sequence).

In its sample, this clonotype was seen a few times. The CDR3 here is CAISAGDDSPLHF. The CDR3 DNA reads as TGTGCCATCAGTGCAGGGGACGATTCACCCCTCCACTTT. The chain couples TRBV10-3 to TRBJ1-6, with D possibly being TRBD1 (6 bases). Germline-derived CDR1 and CDR2 are ENHRY and SYGVKD. V was cut by 4 bases and J by 8 bases, with 9 bases left in between. The CDR3 sequence is 13 residues long.